Given below is one T cell receptor (beta chain) in context. Its antigen is not identified. Trimming pared 4 bases from V and 8 bases from J, leaving 19 bases between. The CDR3 runs to 15 residues. Germline assignment: CDR1 SGHTA and CDR2 FQGNSA. The data derive from a study of T cell responses to AZD1222 COVID-19 vaccine. Study findings and constraints: Repertoires were collected only later (after the peak T cell response had occurred). Donors were chiefly white British, with a greater number of females, and clonal diversity was perhaps underestimated. Per reports, nearly half of all spike-specific TCRs target regions that are unmutated in variants.

This table comes from immunoSEQ multiplex PCR, and its TCRdb copy is limited to in-frame clones, with some not included. The sample carries 150,000 to 200,000 clones, approximately 89% recorded once. Combined were second doses at about 4 or about 12 weeks. The TCR comes from an adult who received the AZD1222 COVID-19 vaccine. Sequenced material: peripheral blood, taken 28 days after the second AZD1222 dose. The chain employs TRBV7-2 and TRBJ2-3, with D possibly matching TRBD2 (6 bases). For the CDR3, the DNA is TGTGCCAGCAGCTCTTACCCCGGGGTCGGGGGTACGCAGTATTTT. Translation gives CASSSYPGVGGTQYF.